The 27 T cell receptor beta chains reported below all come from one sample, sequenced in a study of shared clonotypes between healthy human individuals. CD45RO-negative, CCR7-selected cells formed the naive CD8 fraction, which excluded terminally differentiated effector memory CD45RA+ cells. Clones were read by immunoSEQ multiplex PCR, and TCRdb kept only the in-frame ones, dropping some. Here the sample spans about 2.1 million clones, 80% to 95% being singletons. Sequenced sample: naive CD8+ T cells from PBMCs. These receptors came from a young man in good health. Some clones in this sample may be carry-over from other donors' samples.

As for this clone: Other DNA sequences of this sample code for an identical CDR3. The V gene is TRBV9, the J gene TRBJ2-7; TRBD1 might be the D (6 bases). There are 14 residues in the CDR3. CDR1 is SGDLS, CDR2 YYNGEE, per germline. Trimming took off 3 bases at V and 1 base at J, with 11 bases between the two ends. Here the CDR3 DNA reads TGTGCCAGCAGCGGCGGACAGTCATCCTACGAGCAGTACTTC. The encoded protein is CASSGGQSSYEQYF.

The gene calls are TRBV29-1 and TRBJ2-1, with 7 positions matching TRBD1. The V gene end was trimmed by 7 bases and the J gene end by 4 bases; junction bases not matched to a gene: 4. The CDR3 sequence is 12 residues long. Germline assignment: CDR1 SQVTM and CDR2 ANQGSEA. Here the CDR3 reads CSALQGYNEQFF. CDR3 DNA sequence: TGCAGCGCCCTACAGGGGTACAATGAGCAGTTCTTC.

The rearrangement uses TRBV7-8 and TRBJ2-2, with D uncertain. Germline loops: CDR1 SGHVS, CDR2 FQNEAQ. The CDR3 runs to 16 residues. Trimming shortened V by 5 bases and J by 5 bases, and 18 bases separated the two germline ends. The CDR3 DNA follows: TGTGCCAGCAGCCCCTTCAGATATTCCTCGACCGGGGAGCTGTTTTTT. Translation: CASSPFRYSSTGELFF.

The chain couples TRBV25-1 to TRBJ2-7, with D perhaps TRBD2 (5 bases). This CDR3 is built from 16 residues. The germline V gene encodes CDR1 MGHDK and CDR2 SYGVNS. Between the trimmed V and J ends, which lost 2 bases and 3 bases, there was a span of 17 bases. CDR3 loop: CASSESRSAAYYEQYF. The CDR3 nucleotides read TGTGCCAGCAGTGAAAGCCGATCAGCGGCTTACTACGAGCAGTACTTC.

The chain uses TRBV4-1 and TRBJ1-5; 8 bases map to TRBD1. V gave up 4 bases and J gave up 4 bases; unmatched junction bases: 12. The CDR3 extends over 17 amino acids. CDR1 and CDR2 (germline): MGHRA, YSYEKL. CDR3 bases: TGCGCCAGCAGCCCCCGGACAGGGCTTTTAACGAATCAGCCCCAGCATTTT. This sequence encodes CASSPRTGLLTNQPQHF.

The chain recombines TRBV9 with TRBJ2-1; no definite D call. Trimming pared 0 bases from V and 1 base from J, leaving 14 bases between. Germline V gives CDR1 SGDLS, CDR2 YYNGEE. This CDR3 is built from 17 residues. This chain's CDR3 is CASSVAPTRTSYNEQFF. CDR3 DNA sequence: TGTGCCAGCAGCGTAGCTCCAACACGGACGTCCTACAATGAGCAGTTCTTC.

V and J are TRBV4-1 and TRBJ2-1, with D perhaps TRBD1 (6 bases). Per the germline V gene, CDR1 is MGHRA and CDR2 is YSYEKL. V was cut by 0 bases and J by 0 bases, with 21 bases left in between. The CDR3 length is 20 residues. Here the CDR3 DNA reads TGCGCCAGCAGCCAAGACGGTCTGGGGGCCTCCCTTAGCTCCTACAATGAGCAGTTCTTC. It yields the protein CASSQDGLGASLSSYNEQFF.

On this clone itself: The sample has other DNA sequences that encode this CDR3 too. The CDR3, as DNA: TGCAGTGCTAGTAGGGGCTACGAGCAGTACTTC. Translating it yields CSASRGYEQYF. The chain links TRBV20-1 to TRBJ2-7; D may be TRBD1 (5 bases). Germline CDR1 and CDR2: DFQATT and SNEGSKA (reference sequence). This CDR3 contains 11 residues. V lost 3 bases, J lost 3 bases, and 6 bases lay in between.

The rearrangement links TRBV27 to TRBJ2-5, with 11 bases aligning to TRBD1. After removal of 6 bases from V and 2 bases from J, the junction contained 8 bases not matched to a gene. The CDR3 has 16 amino acids. The germline V gene encodes CDR1 MNHEY and CDR2 SMNVEV (reference sequence). For the CDR3, the DNA is TGTGCCAGCAGCTACAGGGACAGGGGGGGTCAAGAGACCCAGTACTTC. Translated: CASSYRDRGGQETQYF.

The CDR3 sequence is CASSLSGRSTDTQYF. The CDR3 DNA reads TGTGCCAGTAGCCTTAGCGGGAGGAGCACAGATACGCAGTATTTT. This rearrangement joins TRBV19 to TRBJ2-3; TRBD2 agrees at 10 bases. The CDR3 is 15 residues long. With 6 bases clipped from V and 0 bases from J, the junction kept 3 bases outside the gene matches. Germline values: CDR1 LNHDA, CDR2 SQIVND (reference sequence).

This chain joins TRBV7-9 and TRBJ1-4, with 11 nucleotides matching TRBD1. The trim removed 5 bases at V and 7 bases at J, leaving 3 bases unmatched. CDR1 is SEHNR and CDR2 is FQNEAQ in the germline V gene (reference sequence). The CDR3 runs 14 residues. The CDR3 protein is CASSRDRGFEKLFF. The CDR3 bases are TGTGCCAGCAGCCGGGACAGGGGGTTTGAAAAACTGTTTTTT.

The chain joins TRBV4-2 to TRBJ2-1; weak D call: TRBD2 (5 bases). This CDR3 spans 13 amino acids. V was trimmed by 1 base and J by 10 bases, leaving 11 bases between them. Germline CDR1 reads LGHNA; CDR2 reads YNFKEQ. CDR3: CASSQVEGGEQFF. CDR3 nucleotide sequence: TGTGCCAGCAGCCAAGTCGAGGGCGGCGAGCAGTTCTTC.

V and J are TRBV11-2 and TRBJ2-2, with D possibly matching TRBD1 (5 bases). This CDR3 comprises 16 residues. In germline, CDR1 is SGHAT, CDR2 FQNNGV. The ends were cut back, 1 base at V and 2 bases at J, with 11 bases in the middle. CDR3 bases: TGTGCCAGCAGCTTAGCCCCCAGGGTAAACACCGGGGAGCTGTTTTTT. This translates into CASSLAPRVNTGELFF. The entire variable domain, with the rest obtained from reference TRBV11-2 and TRBJ2-2, is as follows: EAGVAQSPRYKIIEKRQSVAFWCNPISGHATLYWYQQILGQGPKLLIQFQNNGVVDDSQLPKDRFSAERLKGVDSTLKIQPAKLEDSAVYLCASSLAPRVNTGELFFGEGSRLTVL.

This clone showed up just once. The chain uses TRBV4-3 and TRBJ2-1; 8 nucleotides agree with TRBD2. There are 13 residues in the CDR3. The ends lost 0 bases at V and 10 bases at J; junction bases unmatched: 2. Germline loops: CDR1 LGHNA, CDR2 YSLEER. The CDR3 sequence: CASSQDRTSEQFF. The CDR3 nucleotides are TGCGCCAGCAGCCAAGATAGGACTAGCGAGCAGTTCTTC.

As concerns this clone: Different DNA sequences within this sample yield the same CDR3. The V gene is TRBV27, the J gene TRBJ2-7; 8 bases are a match to TRBD1. Germline assignment: CDR1 MNHEY and CDR2 SMNVEV (reference sequence). Trimming cost V 5 bases and J 4 bases; bases outside gene matches: 7. The CDR3 is 14 residues long. The CDR3 coding sequence is TGTGCCAGCAGTCCCCGGGACAGGCCGTACGAGCAGTACTTC. Translating it yields CASSPRDRPYEQYF.

This chain uses TRBV7-9 with TRBJ1-1; 8 nucleotides agree with TRBD1. The CDR3 runs to 17 residues. V gave up 3 bases and J gave up 2 bases; unmatched junction bases: 11. The germline V gene has CDR1 SEHNR and CDR2 FQNEAQ (reference sequence). CDR3 region: CASSLDGRGHYNTEAFF. For the CDR3, the DNA is TGTGCCAGCAGCTTGGATGGCAGGGGGCACTACAACACTGAAGCTTTCTTT. The full variable domain, rest sourced from reference TRBV7-9 and TRBJ1-1, is DTGVSQNPRHKITKRGQNVTFRCDPISEHNRLYWYRQTLGQGPEFLTYFQNEAQLEKSRLLSDRFSAERPKGSFSTLEIQRTEQGDSAMYLCASSLDGRGHYNTEAFFGQGTRLTVV.

The chain joins TRBV28 to TRBJ2-6; 8 nucleotides match TRBD1. Looked up from germline, CDR1 is MDHEN and CDR2 is SYDVKM. The CDR3 has 18 residues. With 5 bases clipped from V and 3 bases from J, the junction kept 12 bases outside the gene matches. CDR3 DNA sequence: TGTGCCAGCAGTGAAATCCGACAGGGGACAGGTGGGGCCAACGTCCTGACTTTC. Encoded protein: CASSEIRQGTGGANVLTF.

The chain couples TRBV27 to TRBJ1-4; D gene unclear. Trimming removed 7 bases from V and 15 bases from J, with 12 bases in between. There are 10 residues in the CDR3. The germline gives CDR1 MNHEY, CDR2 SMNVEV (reference sequence). For the CDR3, the DNA is TGTGCCAGCACTCACCCGTCCATGTTTTTT. It translates to CASTHPSMFF.

This rearrangement joins TRBV6-1 to TRBJ1-5, with TRBD1 matching 7 bases. The length of the CDR3 is 18 residues. Germline assignment: CDR1 MNHNS and CDR2 SASEGT. Trimming took 4 bases from V and 5 from J; bases not matched to a gene: 17. The CDR3 sequence: CASSGGYGTAVVDQPQHF. CDR3 coding DNA: TGTGCCAGCAGTGGGGGGTATGGGACAGCCGTTGTAGATCAGCCCCAGCATTTT.

The CDR3 is CASSLDAGSQETQYF. DNA of the CDR3: TGTGCCAGCAGCTTAGACGCCGGCAGCCAAGAGACCCAGTACTTC. The chain employs TRBV11-2 and TRBJ2-5; D is unclear. CDR3 length equals 15 residues. Germline CDR1 reads SGHAT; CDR2 reads FQNNGV. V was cut by 0 bases and J by 1 base, with 9 bases left in between.

A remark on this clone: Other DNA sequences within the sample encode an identical CDR3. The V and J genes are TRBV27 and TRBJ2-7; 8 bases match TRBD2. V gave up 4 bases and J gave up 4 bases; unmatched junction bases: 3. The CDR3 totals 13 residues. Germline CDR1 is MNHEY and CDR2 is SMNVEV (reference sequence). The CDR3 region is CASSYRGGYEQYF. The CDR3 nucleotides read TGTGCCAGCAGTTATCGGGGGGGGTACGAGCAGTACTTC.

V is TRBV28 and J is TRBJ1-4; 9 bases align to TRBD1. This CDR3 region has 16 residues. Trimming at V came to 6 bases and at J to 0 bases, leaving 5 bases not matched to a gene. Germline CDR1 reads MDHEN; CDR2 reads SYDVKM. The DNA of the CDR3 is TGTGCCAGCAGCCCAGACAGGGGGTCAACTAATGAAAAACTGTTTTTT. It specifies CASSPDRGSTNEKLFF.

This chain connects TRBV9 to TRBJ2-5; TRBD2 matches at 9 bases. The CDR3 runs 16 residues. V was clipped by 0 bases and J by 4 bases; unmatched bases: 7. Germline V gene sequence: CDR1 SGDLS, CDR2 YYNGEE. CDR3: CASSVGGSTSGETQYF. The CDR3 DNA is TGTGCCAGCAGCGTAGGCGGGTCGACTAGCGGAGAGACCCAGTACTTC.

The chain combines TRBV6-1 with TRBJ1-5; 9 nucleotides match TRBD1. V shed 3 bases, J shed 4 bases, and the junction held 7 bases outside the gene matches. Germline V CDR1 and CDR2: MNHNS, SASEGT. CDR3 size: 16 residues. CDR3 region: CASSDPPQGANQPQHF. Here the CDR3 DNA reads TGTGCCAGCAGTGACCCCCCACAGGGGGCAAATCAGCCCCAGCATTTT.

The chain couples TRBV28 to TRBJ1-3; possible D gene TRBD1, 5 bases. Germline V CDR1 and CDR2: MDHEN, SYDVKM. CDR3 length: 15 residues. Trimming removed 0 bases at V and 4 bases at J, with 10 bases between. The CDR3 nucleotides are TGTGCCAGCAGTTTATGGGGGGGAGCAGGAAACACCATATATTTT. Its protein is CASSLWGGAGNTIYF.

The chain couples TRBV5-8 to TRBJ1-5, with 11 positions matching TRBD1. Losses at the gene ends were 0 bases for V and 0 bases for J; bases not matched to a gene: 8. The CDR3 extends over 19 amino acids. Germline values: CDR1 SGHTS, CDR2 YDEGEE. The chain's CDR3 is CASSLGGQGVIYSNQPQHF. DNA for the CDR3: TGTGCCAGCAGCTTGGGGGGACAGGGGGTAATTTATAGCAATCAGCCCCAGCATTTT. Full variable domain (outside the CDR3, taken from reference TRBV5-8 and TRBJ1-5): EAGVTQSPTHLIKTRGQQATLRCSPISGHTSVYWYQQALGLGLQFLLWYDEGEERNRGNFPPRFSGRQFPNYSSELNVNALELEDSALYLCASSLGGQGVIYSNQPQHFGDGTRLSIL.

J is TRBJ2-1 and V is TRBV12-5; possibly TRBD2 for D (5 bases). There are 12 residues in the CDR3. CDR1 is LGHNT, CDR2 FRNRAP, per germline. V was cut by 6 bases and J by 6 bases, with 9 bases left in between. CDR3 bases: TGTGCTAGTGGGAACGGACTCAATGAGCAGTTCTTC. Its protein is CASGNGLNEQFF.